This T cell receptor (beta chain) was obtained from a study of early T cells in non-severe SARS-CoV-2 infection. Background on the study: Bulk RNA from unsorted whole blood was sequenced; chains were unpaired.

Study-wide points: Anti-spike CD8 responses were favored in VDJdb matching, and private and CD4 specificities were missed.

Individual cDNA molecules carried attached unique molecular identifiers. Using its own MiXCR run on the 5' RACE reads, TCRdb lists one record per CDR3 protein. The data contain roughly 100,000 distinct CDR3 sequences, around 13% of them seen just once; the ten biggest clones take up under 6.5%. This CDR3 comprises 14 residues. Germline V gives CDR1 MDHEN, CDR2 SYDVKM. Between the trimmed V and J ends, which lost 0 bases and 2 bases, there was a span of 7 bases. Points on this clonotype: As yet, its antigen is unknown.

V gene TRBV28 combines with J gene TRBJ1-2; D is uncertain. Sequencing was done on a sample of whole blood. This TCR came from an adult who was a healthcare worker with PCR-confirmed SARS-CoV-2 infection or an uninfected control (not recorded which). DNA of the CDR3: TGTGCCAGCAGTTTATGGGAGGCAAACTATGGCTACACCTTC. This encodes CASSLWEANYGYTF.